A selection of T cell receptor beta chains follows, all from one sample in a study of beta chain features in type 1 diabetes. Sequenced by immunoSEQ multiplex PCR; TCRdb stores in-frame clones only, minus some. The table includes hundreds of thousands of clones, about 11% detected once. Sequencing input: naive CD4+ T cells from blood. The receptor set was obtained from a woman aged 25 to 39 in good health. Both conserved end residues are part of each CDR3. Each record gives: J gene, V gene, CDR3 protein.

>TRBJ1-1|TRBV18
CASSWAAEGGTEAFF
>TRBJ2-1|TRBV4-3
CASSQDASGGRWNEQFF
>TRBJ2-7|TRBV7-6
CASSSSNPGTSAQEQYF
>TRBJ1-2|TRBV27
CATSLYRGNYGYTF
>TRBJ2-7|TRBV9
CASSAAGTSYPYEQYF
>TRBJ2-3|TRBV5-4
CASSLGGATNTDTQYF
>TRBJ1-5|TRBV18
CASSPRGSGNQPQHF
>TRBJ2-2|TRBV18
CASSPLQETIWTGELFF
>TRBJ2-7|TRBV11-2
CASSLASSAISYEQYF
>TRBJ2-5|TRBV7-9
CASSLVTGEETQYF
>TRBJ1-1|TRBV7-2
CASSIDRLNTEAFF
>TRBJ2-5|TRBV6-5
CASRTGGQETQYF
>TRBJ2-3|TRBV2
CASREYGDTQYF
>TRBJ2-7|TRBV5-1
CASSGGTFSSSYEQYF
>TRBJ2-1|TRBV7-8
CASSPTRDGEQFF
>TRBJ2-1|TRBV4-3
CASSQGGNEQFF
>TRBJ1-2|TRBV15
CATSRRDSDYGYTF
>TRBJ2-3|TRBV7-2
CASSPRLASTDTQYF
>TRBJ2-7|TRBV6-6
CASSPAGEGYEQYF
>TRBJ2-1|TRBV9
CASSVSSGNEQFF
>TRBJ2-5|TRBV28
CASTPLIGLAGGGETQYF
>TRBJ1-5|TRBV18
CASSPSSGSNQPQHF
>TRBJ1-1|TRBV5-1
CASSLLQGGTEAFF
>TRBJ2-3|TRBV7-2
CASSFEAPDTQYF
>TRBJ2-1|TRBV7-2
CASSLAGGRVVSGNEQFF
>TRBJ2-1|TRBV6-6
CASSPGFFEQFF
>TRBJ2-3|TRBV11-1
CASSRLAGGSTDTQYF
>TRBJ1-1|TRBV29-1
CSVDRVTEAFF
>TRBJ2-1|TRBV30
CAWSAWGQGSSYNEQFF
>TRBJ2-7|TRBV7-9
CASSSNRGRQDEQYF
>TRBJ2-1|TRBV9
CASAGGSDNEQFF
>TRBJ2-3|TRBV7-3
CASSPNAGTSGRQYF
>TRBJ2-7|TRBV18
CASSRTNGNQYEQYF
>TRBJ2-1|TRBV5-1
CASSLAAGPYNEQFF
>TRBJ1-2|TRBV4-1
CASSQVPAPLGYTF
>TRBJ2-5|TRBV7-2
CASSRQQSETQYF
>TRBJ1-2|TRBV28
CASRNTGGALVGYTF
>TRBJ1-1|TRBV6-6
CASSLGGSDTEAFF
>TRBJ2-2|TRBV11-2
CASRWVAGAPGELFF
>TRBJ2-1|TRBV27
CASSLASGLSNEQFF
>TRBJ2-3|TRBV14
CASSRRGTSDTDTQYF
>TRBJ2-1|TRBV7-9
CASSPPGQGSNEQFF
>TRBJ2-3|TRBV9
CASSVGPAGRDTQYF
>TRBJ2-5|TRBV29-1
CSSGGPETQYF
>TRBJ2-7|TRBV7-9
CASSLDFQSNEQYF
>TRBJ2-7|TRBV28
CASSNQGAIIYEQYF
>TRBJ1-3|TRBV29-1
CSVVTAYPGNTIYF
>TRBJ2-7|TRBV5-4
CASSFQGSNEQYF
>TRBJ1-2|TRBV6-5
CASSYPQGVGYTF
>TRBJ1-5|TRBV27
CASRDDRGNQPQHF
>TRBJ2-5|TRBV30
CAWRPAGELETQYF
>TRBJ1-2|TRBV27
CASSRTGFGYGYTF
>TRBJ2-5|TRBV4-3
CASSPSGRVGETQYF
>TRBJ2-1|TRBV9
CASSVGASGKHEQFF
>TRBJ2-1|TRBV29-1
CSAGGGQGPYNEQFF
>TRBJ2-5|TRBV6-6
CASSSSGFETQYF
>TRBJ2-5|TRBV4-2
CASSQGTRHQQETQYF
>TRBJ2-1|TRBV7-2
CASSLYSYGNEQFF
>TRBJ2-3|TRBV7-3
CASGLAGGPDTQYF
>TRBJ1-2|TRBV6-1
CASSSRRGGDYGYTF